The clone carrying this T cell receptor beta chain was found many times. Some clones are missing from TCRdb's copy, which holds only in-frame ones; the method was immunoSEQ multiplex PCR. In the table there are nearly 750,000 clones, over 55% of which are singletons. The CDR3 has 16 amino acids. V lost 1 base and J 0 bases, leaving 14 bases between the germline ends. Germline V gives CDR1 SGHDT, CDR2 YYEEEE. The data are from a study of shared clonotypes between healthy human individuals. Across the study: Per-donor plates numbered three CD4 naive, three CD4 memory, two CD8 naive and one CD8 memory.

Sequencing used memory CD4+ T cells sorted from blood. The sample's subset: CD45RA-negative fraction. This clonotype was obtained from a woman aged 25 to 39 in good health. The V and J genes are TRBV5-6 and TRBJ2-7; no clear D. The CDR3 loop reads CASSLYRLGLSYEQYF. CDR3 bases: TGTGCCAGCAGCTTGTATAGATTAGGGCTCTCCTACGAGCAGTACTTC.